The clone carrying this T cell receptor beta chain has only one observation. The data belong to a study of T cell clones after liver transplantation. V shed 1 base and J shed 4 bases, with 1 base lying between them. Germline CDR1 reads SGHAT; CDR2 reads FQNNGV. There are 12 residues in the CDR3. This table comes from immunoSEQ multiplex PCR, and its TCRdb copy is limited to in-frame clones, with some not included. The table lists more than 100,000 clones, around 84% of them singletons. The receptor was isolated from a human patient who received a liver transplant. Some T cells could come from the graft donor. The rearrangement links TRBV11-2 to TRBJ2-2; no firm D call. This material consisted of CD4+ T cells from blood, taken approximately 50 months after liver transplant. CDR3 bases: TGTGCCAGCAGCTTAGGCACCGGGGAGCTGTTTTTT. This gives the protein CASSLGTGELFF.